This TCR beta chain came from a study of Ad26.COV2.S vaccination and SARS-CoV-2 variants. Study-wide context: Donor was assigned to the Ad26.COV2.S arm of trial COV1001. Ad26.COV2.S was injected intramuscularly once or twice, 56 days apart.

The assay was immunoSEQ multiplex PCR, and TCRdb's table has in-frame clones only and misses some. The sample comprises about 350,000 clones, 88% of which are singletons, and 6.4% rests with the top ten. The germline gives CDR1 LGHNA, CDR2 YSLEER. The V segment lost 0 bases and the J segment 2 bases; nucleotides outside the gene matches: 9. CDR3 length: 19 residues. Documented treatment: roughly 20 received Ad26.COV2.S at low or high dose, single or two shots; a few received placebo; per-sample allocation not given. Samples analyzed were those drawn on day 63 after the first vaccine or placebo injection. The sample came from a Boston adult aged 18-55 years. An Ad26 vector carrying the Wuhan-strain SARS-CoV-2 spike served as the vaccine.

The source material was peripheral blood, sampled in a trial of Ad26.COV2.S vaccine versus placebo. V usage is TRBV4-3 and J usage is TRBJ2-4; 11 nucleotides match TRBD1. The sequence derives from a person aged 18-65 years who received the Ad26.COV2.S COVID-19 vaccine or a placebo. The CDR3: CASSQDKVGQGESKNIQYF. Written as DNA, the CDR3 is TGCGCCAGCAGCCAAGATAAAGTGGGACAGGGGGAATCCAAAAACATTCAGTACTTC.